This passage covers 15 T cell receptor beta chains from one sample sequenced in a study of PD-L1 blockade in urothelial cancer. Measured with immunoSEQ multiplex PCR; TCRdb has only the in-frame clones, and not every one. In the table there are roughly 87,000 clones, 87% of which are singletons. The material sequenced was PBMCs, taken around atezolizumab (anti-PD-L1) treatment. These receptor sequences come from an older woman with urothelial cancer.

The chain has TRBV4-1 and TRBJ2-6; D not resolved. CDR3 length: 17 residues. Germline V gene lookup returns CDR1 MGHRA and CDR2 YSYEKL. The V end was cut by 0 bases, the J end by 2 bases, with 11 bases between. In DNA form, the CDR3 reads TGCGCCAGCAGCCAAGATGGAGCGCCCCCTGGGGCCAACGTCCTGACTTTC. Encoded protein: CASSQDGAPPGANVLTF.

The chain employs TRBV6-6 and TRBJ1-1; D is unresolved. Germline CDR1 MNHNY, CDR2 SVGAGI (reference sequence). The CDR3 consists of 11 residues. Deletions cut 7 bases from V and 2 bases from J, with 5 bases between. The chain's CDR3 is CASTLNTEAFF. The CDR3 coding sequence is TGTGCCAGCACTCTAAACACTGAAGCTTTCTTT.

The count of this clone is one. This rearrangement joins TRBV19 to TRBJ2-6; maybe TRBD1 (6 bases). CDR1 and CDR2 from the germline V gene are LNHDA and SQIVND (reference sequence). The germline V and J ends were trimmed by 5 bases and 0 bases, with 11 bases remaining between them. This CDR3 contains 16 residues. Here the CDR3 DNA reads TGTGCCAGTAGTGGACAGAAGAGCTCTGGGGCCAACGTCCTGACTTTC. Protein product: CASSGQKSSGANVLTF. Using reference TRBV19 and TRBJ2-6 for the parts outside the CDR3, the full variable domain is DGGITQSPKYLFRKEGQNVTLSCEQNLNHDAMYWYRQDPGQGLRLIYYSQIVNDFQKGDIAEGYSVSREKKESFPLTVTSAQKNPTAFYLCASSGQKSSGANVLTFGAGSRLTVL.

The rearrangement joins TRBV6-5 to TRBJ1-2, with 8 bases aligning to TRBD1. The trim removed 3 bases at V and 3 bases at J, leaving 9 bases unmatched. The CDR3 consists of 16 residues. The germline V gene has CDR1 MNHEY and CDR2 SVGAGI. The CDR3 is CASSYGQGAPYYGYTF. The CDR3 bases are TGTGCCAGCAGTTATGGGCAGGGGGCGCCTTACTATGGCTACACCTTC.

Only one count was recorded for this clone. V usage is TRBV7-2 and J usage is TRBJ2-3; 10 bases line up with TRBD2. In germline, CDR1 is SGHTA, CDR2 FQGNSA. The CDR3 spans 17 residues. J gave up 2 bases and V 6 bases, and 11 bases lay outside the gene matches. The CDR3 is CASSELAGVGNTDTQYF. The CDR3 DNA follows: TGTGCCAGCAGTGAGCTAGCGGGGGTTGGAAACACAGATACGCAGTATTTT.

A single count supports this clone. The rearrangement joins TRBV5-1 to TRBJ2-1, with D possibly TRBD1 on 6 matching bases. With 0 bases removed from V and 4 bases from J, the gap between germline ends came to 11 bases. The CDR3 totals 15 residues. Germline V gives CDR1 SGHRS, CDR2 YFSETQ. CDR3 sequence: CASSLDQGSYNEQFF. CDR3 bases: TGCGCCAGCAGCTTGGACCAGGGGTCGTACAATGAGCAGTTCTTC.

The chain carries TRBV6-6 and TRBJ1-4, with D perhaps TRBD1 (5 bases). The CDR3 has 16 amino acids. CDR1 MNHNY and CDR2 SVGAGI come from the germline V gene (reference sequence). V lost 2 bases, J lost 4 bases, and 14 bases lay in between. CDR3 DNA: TGTGCCAGCAGTTACGAGGGGCGGGGGGATAATGAAAAACTGTTTTTT. Residues: CASSYEGRGDNEKLFF.

The V gene is TRBV27, the J gene TRBJ2-7, with 8 positions matching TRBD1. The germline gives CDR1 MNHEY, CDR2 SMNVEV (reference sequence). The CDR3 is made up of 13 amino acids. The CDR3 region has the DNA TGTGCTACTAAGGCAGGGGGCACCTACGAGCAGTACTTC. This gives the protein CATKAGGTYEQYF.

V usage is TRBV2 and J usage is TRBJ1-1; 9 nucleotides line up with TRBD1. CDR1 is SNHLY and CDR2 is FYNNEI in the germline V gene. The ends lost 6 bases at V and 5 bases at J; junction bases unmatched: 13. The CDR3 consists of 16 residues. The CDR3: CASSNPGQGTETEAFF. The CDR3 DNA sequence: TGTGCCAGCAGCAATCCGGGACAGGGTACAGAAACTGAAGCTTTCTTT.

This chain links TRBV7-8 with TRBJ2-2; 7 nucleotides match TRBD1. CDR3 length equals 15 residues. Germline CDR1 SGHVS, CDR2 FQNEAQ. V lost 2 bases to trimming and J lost 0 bases; unmatched junction nucleotides: 0. Written as DNA, the CDR3 is TGTGCCAGCAGCTTACAGGGGGCGAACACCGGGGAGCTGTTTTTT. Its translation is CASSLQGANTGELFF.

CDR3 sequence reads: CASTRTGTGAVGELFF. CDR3 DNA sequence: TGCGCCAGCACGAGAACCGGGACAGGGGCCGTCGGGGAGCTGTTTTTT. The chain combines TRBV10-2 with TRBJ2-2, with 10 bases identical to TRBD1. Germline V lookup: CDR1 WSHSY, CDR2 SAAADI. The trim removed 7 bases at V and 7 bases at J, leaving 12 bases unmatched. The CDR3 runs to 16 residues.

The chain links TRBV5-1 to TRBJ2-3; 11 bases align to TRBD2. Germline CDR1 and CDR2: SGHRS and YFSETQ. V lost 1 base to trimming and J lost 1 base; unmatched junction nucleotides: 5. The CDR3 is 17 amino acids. The CDR3 DNA sequence: TGCGCCAGCAGCTTGAGGCTAGCGGGAGGTCGCACAGATACGCAGTATTTT. Amino acids: CASSLRLAGGRTDTQYF.

On this clone itself: Other DNA sequences from this sample encode an identical CDR3 as well. CDR3 residues: CASSLQGGNQPQHF. In DNA form, the CDR3 reads TGTGCCAGCAGTTTACAGGGTGGCAATCAGCCCCAGCATTTT. The chain couples TRBV27 to TRBJ1-5; D is possibly TRBD1 (5 bases). Per the germline V gene, CDR1 is MNHEY and CDR2 is SMNVEV (reference sequence). The V end was cut by 2 bases, the J end by 2 bases, with 7 bases between. This CDR3 is built from 14 residues.

The chain carries TRBV5-1 and TRBJ2-7; a weak D match, TRBD1 (6 bases). The germline gives CDR1 SGHRS, CDR2 YFSETQ. The CDR3 has 15 residues. Trimming took 0 bases from V and 5 from J, leaving 15 bases between them. In DNA, the CDR3 is TGCGCCAGCAGCTTGGACGCAGGGGAGTCCCACGAGCAGTACTTC. It translates to CASSLDAGESHEQYF.

V and J are TRBV6-1 and TRBJ1-2; 10 nucleotides line up with TRBD1. The CDR3 is made up of 15 amino acids. Germline V lookup: CDR1 MNHNS, CDR2 SASEGT. V shed 3 bases and J 5 bases; nucleotides not matched to a gene: 6. CDR3 DNA: TGTGCCAGCAGTGACCGACAGGGGGCGGAGTATGGCTACACCTTC. This codes for CASSDRQGAEYGYTF.